This T cell receptor beta chain is from a study of long-term antiretroviral therapy in people with HIV. Investigators performed immunoSEQ version v3.0 at survey level. The protocol was immunoSEQ multiplex PCR, while the TCRdb copy is restricted to in-frame clones and leaves out a portion. This repertoire shows 15,000 to 20,000 clones, about 88% found once; its top ten account for roughly 7.7%. This TCR was sampled from a man aged 18 to 35 with HIV. This specimen consisted of unsorted PBMCs, obtained 0.1 years after starting antiretroviral therapy.

CDR3 DNA: TGTGCCAGCAGTTTATTTACAGGGGGAGAGACCCAGTACTTC. Residues: CASSLFTGGETQYF. The chain is built from TRBV27 and TRBJ2-5; 8 nucleotides agree with TRBD1. CDR3 size: 14 residues. In germline, CDR1 is MNHEY, CDR2 SMNVEV (reference sequence). With 1 base clipped from V and 4 bases from J, the junction kept 2 bases outside the gene matches.